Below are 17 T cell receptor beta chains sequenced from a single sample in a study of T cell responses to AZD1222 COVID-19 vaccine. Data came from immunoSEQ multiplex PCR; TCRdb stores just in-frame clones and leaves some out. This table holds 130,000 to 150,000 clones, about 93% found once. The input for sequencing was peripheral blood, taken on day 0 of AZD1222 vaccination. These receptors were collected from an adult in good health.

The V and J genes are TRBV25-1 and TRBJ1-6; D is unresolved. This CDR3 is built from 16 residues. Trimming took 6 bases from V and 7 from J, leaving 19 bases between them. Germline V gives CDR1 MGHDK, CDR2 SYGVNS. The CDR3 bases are TGTGCCAGCAGCCGCAGGACCGATATGGCCAATTCACCCCTCCACTTT. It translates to CASSRRTDMANSPLHF.

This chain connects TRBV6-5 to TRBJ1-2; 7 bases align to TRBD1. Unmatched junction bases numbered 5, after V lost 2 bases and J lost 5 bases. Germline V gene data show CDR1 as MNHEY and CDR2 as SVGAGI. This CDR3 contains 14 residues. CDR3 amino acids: CASSYGDRPYGYTF. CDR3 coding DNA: TGTGCCAGCAGTTACGGGGACAGACCTTATGGCTACACCTTC.

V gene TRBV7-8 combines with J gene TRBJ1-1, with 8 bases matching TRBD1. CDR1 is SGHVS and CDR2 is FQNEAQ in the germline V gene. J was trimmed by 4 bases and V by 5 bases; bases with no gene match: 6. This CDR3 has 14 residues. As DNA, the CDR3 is TGTGCCAGCAGCACGGACAGGGTGTCCACTGAAGCTTTCTTT. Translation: CASSTDRVSTEAFF. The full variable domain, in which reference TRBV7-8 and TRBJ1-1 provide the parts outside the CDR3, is GAGVSQSPRYKVAKRGQDVALRCDPISGHVSLFWYQQALGQGPEFLTYFQNEAQLDKSGLPSDRFFAERPEGSVSTLKIQRTQQEDSAVYLCASSTDRVSTEAFFGQGTRLTVV.

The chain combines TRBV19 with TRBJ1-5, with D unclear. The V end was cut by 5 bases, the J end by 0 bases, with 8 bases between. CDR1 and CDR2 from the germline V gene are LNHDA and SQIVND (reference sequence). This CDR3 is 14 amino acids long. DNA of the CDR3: TGTGCCAGTAGTCCACGGAGTAGCAATCAGCCCCAGCATTTT. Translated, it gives CASSPRSSNQPQHF.

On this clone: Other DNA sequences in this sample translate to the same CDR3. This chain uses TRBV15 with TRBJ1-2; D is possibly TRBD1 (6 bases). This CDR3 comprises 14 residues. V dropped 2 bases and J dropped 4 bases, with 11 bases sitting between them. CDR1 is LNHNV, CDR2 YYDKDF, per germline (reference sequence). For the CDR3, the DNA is TGTGCCACCAGCAGAACGGACAGTCGCTATGGCTACACCTTC. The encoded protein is CATSRTDSRYGYTF. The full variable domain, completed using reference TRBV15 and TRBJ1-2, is DAMVIQNPRYQVTQFGKPVTLSCSQTLNHNVMYWYQQKSSQAPKLLFHYYDKDFNNEADTPDNFQSRRPNTSFCFLDIRSPGLGDTAMYLCATSRTDSRYGYTFGSGTRLTVV.

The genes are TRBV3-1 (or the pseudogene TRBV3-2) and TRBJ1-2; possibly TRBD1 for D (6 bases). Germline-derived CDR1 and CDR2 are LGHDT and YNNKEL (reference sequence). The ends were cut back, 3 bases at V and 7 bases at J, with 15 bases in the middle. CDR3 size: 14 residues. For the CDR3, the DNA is TGTGCCAGCAGCCATTCGGCCAGGGGAGGTGGCTACACCTTC. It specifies CASSHSARGGGYTF.

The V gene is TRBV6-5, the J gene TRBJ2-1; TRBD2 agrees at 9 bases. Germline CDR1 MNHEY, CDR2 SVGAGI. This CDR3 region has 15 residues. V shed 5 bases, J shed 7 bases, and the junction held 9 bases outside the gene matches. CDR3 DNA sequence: TGTGCCAGCAGTCCTGGACTAGCGTTGTTGAATGAGCAGTTCTTC. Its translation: CASSPGLALLNEQFF.

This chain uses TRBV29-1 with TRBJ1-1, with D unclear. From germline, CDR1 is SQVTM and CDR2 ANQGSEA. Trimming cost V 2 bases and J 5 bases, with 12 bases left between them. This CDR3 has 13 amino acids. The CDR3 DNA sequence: TGCAGCGTTGAACCTGGGGTAGGGACTGAAGCTTTCTTT. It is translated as CSVEPGVGTEAFF.

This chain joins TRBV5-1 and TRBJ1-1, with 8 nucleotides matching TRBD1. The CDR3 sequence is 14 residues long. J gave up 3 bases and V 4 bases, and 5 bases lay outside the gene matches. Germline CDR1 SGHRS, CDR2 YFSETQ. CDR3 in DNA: TGCGCCAGCAGCATACTGGACAGGGACACTGAAGCTTTCTTT. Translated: CASSILDRDTEAFF.

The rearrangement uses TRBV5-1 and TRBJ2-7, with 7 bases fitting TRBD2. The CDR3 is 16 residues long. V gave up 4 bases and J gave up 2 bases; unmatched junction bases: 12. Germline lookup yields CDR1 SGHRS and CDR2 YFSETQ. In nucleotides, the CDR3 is TGCGCCAGCAGCGCGGGGGTAGCGGAGGGAACCTACGAGCAGTACTTC. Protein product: CASSAGVAEGTYEQYF.

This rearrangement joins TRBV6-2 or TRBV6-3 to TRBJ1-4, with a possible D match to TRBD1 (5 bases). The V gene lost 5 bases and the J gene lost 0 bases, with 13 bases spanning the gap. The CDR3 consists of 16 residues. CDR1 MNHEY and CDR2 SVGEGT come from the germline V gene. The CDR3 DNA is TGTGCCAGCAGTCCCGGGACCGGAGCAACTAATGAAAAACTGTTTTTT. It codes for CASSPGTGATNEKLFF.

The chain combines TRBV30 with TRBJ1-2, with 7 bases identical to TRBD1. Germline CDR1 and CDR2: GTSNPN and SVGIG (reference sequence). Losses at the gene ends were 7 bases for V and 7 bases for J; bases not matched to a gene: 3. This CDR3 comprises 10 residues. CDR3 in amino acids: CASNRGGYTF. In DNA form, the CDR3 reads TGTGCCTCCAACAGGGGTGGCTACACCTTC.

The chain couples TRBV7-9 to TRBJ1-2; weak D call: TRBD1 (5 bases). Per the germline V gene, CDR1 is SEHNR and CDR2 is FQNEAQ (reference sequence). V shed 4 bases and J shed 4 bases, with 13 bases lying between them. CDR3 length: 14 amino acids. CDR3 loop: CASSSGLDGYGYTF. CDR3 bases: TGTGCCAGCAGCTCGGGACTCGACGGCTATGGCTACACCTTC.

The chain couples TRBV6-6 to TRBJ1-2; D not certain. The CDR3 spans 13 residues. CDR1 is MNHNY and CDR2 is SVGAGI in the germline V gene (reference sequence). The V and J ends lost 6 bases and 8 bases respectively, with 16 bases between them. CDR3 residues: CASSLDATMGYTF. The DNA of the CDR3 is TGTGCCAGCAGCCTGGACGCCACTATGGGCTACACCTTC.

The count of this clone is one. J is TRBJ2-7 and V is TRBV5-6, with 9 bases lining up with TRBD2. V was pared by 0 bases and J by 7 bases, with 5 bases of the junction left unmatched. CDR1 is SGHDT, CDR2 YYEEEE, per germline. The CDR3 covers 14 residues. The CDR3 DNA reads TGTGCCAGCAGCTTGGTTGCTAGCGGGATGGAGCAGTACTTC. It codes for CASSLVASGMEQYF.

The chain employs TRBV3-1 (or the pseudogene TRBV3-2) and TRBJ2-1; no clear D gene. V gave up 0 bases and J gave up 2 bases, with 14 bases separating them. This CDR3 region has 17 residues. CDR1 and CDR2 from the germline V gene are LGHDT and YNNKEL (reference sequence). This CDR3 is CASSQDRRRPTYNEQFF. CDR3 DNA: TGTGCCAGCAGCCAAGACCGACGGCGGCCGACCTACAATGAGCAGTTCTTC.

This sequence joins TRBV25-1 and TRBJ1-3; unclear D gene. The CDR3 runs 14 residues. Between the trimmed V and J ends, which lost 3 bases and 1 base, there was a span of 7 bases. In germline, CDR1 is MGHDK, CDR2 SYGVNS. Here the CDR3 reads CASSESSSGNTIYF. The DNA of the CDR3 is TGTGCCAGCAGTGAGTCGTCGTCTGGAAACACCATATATTTT.